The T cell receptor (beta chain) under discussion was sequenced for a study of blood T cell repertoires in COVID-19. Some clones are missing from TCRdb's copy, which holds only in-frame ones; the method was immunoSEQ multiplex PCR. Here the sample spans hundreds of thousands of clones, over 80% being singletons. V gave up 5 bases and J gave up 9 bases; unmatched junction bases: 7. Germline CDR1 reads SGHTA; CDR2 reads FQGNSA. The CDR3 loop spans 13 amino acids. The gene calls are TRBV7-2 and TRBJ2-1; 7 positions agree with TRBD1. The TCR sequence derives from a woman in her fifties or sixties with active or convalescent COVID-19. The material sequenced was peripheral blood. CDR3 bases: TGTGCCAGCAGCCGCGACAGGGTGGCTGAGCAGTTCTTC. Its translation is CASSRDRVAEQFF.